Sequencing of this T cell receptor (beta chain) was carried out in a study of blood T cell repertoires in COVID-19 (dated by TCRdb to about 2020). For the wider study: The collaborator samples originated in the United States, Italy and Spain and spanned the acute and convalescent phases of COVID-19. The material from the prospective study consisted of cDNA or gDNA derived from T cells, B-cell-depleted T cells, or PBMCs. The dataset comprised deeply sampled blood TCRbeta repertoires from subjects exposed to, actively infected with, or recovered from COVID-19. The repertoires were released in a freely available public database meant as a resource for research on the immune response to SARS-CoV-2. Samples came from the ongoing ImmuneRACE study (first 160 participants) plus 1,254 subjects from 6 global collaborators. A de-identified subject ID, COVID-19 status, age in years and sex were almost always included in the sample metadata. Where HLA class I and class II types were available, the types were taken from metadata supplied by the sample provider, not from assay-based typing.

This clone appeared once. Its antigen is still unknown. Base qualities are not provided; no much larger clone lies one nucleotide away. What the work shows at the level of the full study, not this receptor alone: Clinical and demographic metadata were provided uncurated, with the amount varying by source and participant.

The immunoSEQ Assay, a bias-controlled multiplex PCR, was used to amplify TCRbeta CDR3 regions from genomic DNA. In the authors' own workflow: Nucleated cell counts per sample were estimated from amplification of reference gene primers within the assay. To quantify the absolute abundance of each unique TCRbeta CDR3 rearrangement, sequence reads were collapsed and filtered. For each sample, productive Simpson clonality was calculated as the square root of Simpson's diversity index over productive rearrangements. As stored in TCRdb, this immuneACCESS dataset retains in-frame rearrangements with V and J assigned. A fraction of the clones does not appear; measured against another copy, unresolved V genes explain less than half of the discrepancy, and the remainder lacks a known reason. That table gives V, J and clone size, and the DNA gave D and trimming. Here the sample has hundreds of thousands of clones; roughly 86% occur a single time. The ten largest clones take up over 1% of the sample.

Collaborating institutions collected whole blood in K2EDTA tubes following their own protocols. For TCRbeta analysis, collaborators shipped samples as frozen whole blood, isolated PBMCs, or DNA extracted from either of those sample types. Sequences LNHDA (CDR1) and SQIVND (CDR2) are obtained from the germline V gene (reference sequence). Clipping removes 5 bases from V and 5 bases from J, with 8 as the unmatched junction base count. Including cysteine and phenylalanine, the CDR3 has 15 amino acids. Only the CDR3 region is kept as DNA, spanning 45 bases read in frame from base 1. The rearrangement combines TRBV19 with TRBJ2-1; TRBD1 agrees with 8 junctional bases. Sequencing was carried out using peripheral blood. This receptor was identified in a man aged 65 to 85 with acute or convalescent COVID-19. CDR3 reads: CASSVSGTGNNEQFF. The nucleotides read TGTGCCAGTAGTGTCTCCGGGACAGGCAACAATGAGCAGTTCTTC.